The subject of this entry is one T cell receptor (beta chain). Its specificity is unknown. These data come from a study of CXCR3-negative and CXCR3-positive naive CD8 T cells. Study-level information: Overall TRB read output was some 140 million, and each library contained about 1.5 +/- 0.3 million reads. General observations from the study: Naive subsets did not differ in surface CD5, and TRB CDR3 properties served to infer TCR strength. In both naive subsets diversity was comparably high, whereas memory CD8+ cells showed much lower diversity. Within a donor, both naive subsets shared TRBV-TRBJ usage, unlike memory cells. Naive cells with CXCR3 showed TRB CDR3s that were more hydrophobic than those in CXCR3-negative naive cells.

Germline lookup yields CDR1 SEHNR and CDR2 FQNEAQ (reference sequence). The CDR3 is 15 amino acids. The libraries of TRB cDNA were constructed through 5' RACE using UMI labels. For each CDR3 protein, TCRdb gives one entry from its re-call of the 5' RACE reads, without DNA. Recorded for this sample: under 150,000 distinct CDR3 sequences. This receptor was obtained from a human donor in good health. Some clones in this sample may be carry-over from other donors' samples. The genes are TRBV7-9 and TRBJ2-1; there is no DNA to check the TCRdb D call of TRBD1. Sequencing was performed on naive CXCR3+ CD8+ T cells from blood. The sample's subset: CD45RO-CCR7+CD27+CD95- naive CD8+ T cells expressing CXCR3 (TNR3+). The CDR3: CASSPPGGDFNQQFF.